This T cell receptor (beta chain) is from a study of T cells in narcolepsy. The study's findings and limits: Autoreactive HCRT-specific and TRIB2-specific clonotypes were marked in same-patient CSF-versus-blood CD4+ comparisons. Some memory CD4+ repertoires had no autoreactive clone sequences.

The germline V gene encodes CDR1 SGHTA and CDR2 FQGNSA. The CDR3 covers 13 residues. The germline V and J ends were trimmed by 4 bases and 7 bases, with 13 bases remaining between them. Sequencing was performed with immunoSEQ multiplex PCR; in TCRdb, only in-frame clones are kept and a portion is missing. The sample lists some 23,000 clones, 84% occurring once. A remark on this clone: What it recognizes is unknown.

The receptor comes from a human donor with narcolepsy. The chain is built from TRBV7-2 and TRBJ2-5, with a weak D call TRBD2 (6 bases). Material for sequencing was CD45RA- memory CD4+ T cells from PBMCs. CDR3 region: CASSSQTAGTQYF. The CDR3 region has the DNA TGTGCCAGCAGCTCCCAGACAGCGGGGACCCAGTACTTC.